Each of the 25 T cell receptor beta chains below was sequenced from the same sample in a study of cytomegalovirus exposure and HLA in healthy donors. Here immunoSEQ multiplex PCR was the method, and the copy in TCRdb shows in-frame clones only, minus some. The profile covers approximately 120,000 clones, with about 88% appearing a single time and about 1% taken by the ten largest. The sample consisted of PBMCs. Source of these receptors: a woman aged 18-29 years in good health and CMV-seronegative.

The V gene is TRBV5-1, the J gene TRBJ2-7; D ambiguous. V lost 2 bases to trimming and J lost 3 bases, with 9 bases between them. The CDR3 spans 13 residues. Per germline, CDR1 SGHRS and CDR2 YFSETQ. The CDR3 DNA sequence: TGCGCCAGCAGCTTACACCGATACTACGAGCAGTACTTC. Its protein product is CASSLHRYYEQYF.

The V and J genes are TRBV30 and TRBJ1-2, with 9 bases fitting TRBD1. The V segment lost 1 base and the J segment 7 bases; nucleotides outside the gene matches: 4. CDR1 and CDR2 (germline): GTSNPN, SVGIG (reference sequence). This CDR3 is built from 13 residues. This chain's CDR3 is CAWSEDRGRGYTF. CDR3 DNA sequence: TGTGCCTGGAGTGAGGACAGGGGCCGTGGCTACACCTTC.

The chain joins TRBV6-4 to TRBJ2-6; 7 positions agree with TRBD1. Germline lookup yields CDR1 MRHNA and CDR2 SNTAGT. The CDR3 loop spans 18 amino acids. Losses at the gene ends were 0 bases for V and 0 bases for J; bases not matched to a gene: 5. CDR3 in amino acids: CASSDSRTGPSGANVLTF. For the CDR3, the DNA is TGTGCCAGCAGTGACTCGAGGACAGGCCCCTCTGGGGCCAACGTCCTGACTTTC.

V usage is TRBV5-1 and J usage is TRBJ2-3; D possibly corresponds to TRBD2 (5 bases). The CDR3 consists of 15 residues. In germline, CDR1 is SGHRS, CDR2 YFSETQ. V lost 2 bases, J lost 0 bases, and 10 bases lay in between. The CDR3 sequence: CASSLADPSTDTQYF. CDR3 nucleotides: TGCGCCAGCAGCTTAGCGGATCCTAGCACAGATACGCAGTATTTT.

The CDR3 spells CASSSSPGLAVQETQYF. DNA of the CDR3: TGTGCCAGCAGCTCTTCTCCGGGACTAGCGGTCCAAGAGACCCAGTACTTC. This chain links TRBV11-2 with TRBJ2-5, with 11 positions matching TRBD2. Germline V gene lookup returns CDR1 SGHAT and CDR2 FQNNGV. J was trimmed by 1 base and V by 4 bases; bases with no gene match: 8. This CDR3 contains 17 residues. The whole variable domain, remainder taken from reference TRBV11-2 and TRBJ2-5, is EAGVAQSPRYKIIEKRQSVAFWCNPISGHATLYWYQQILGQGPKLLIQFQNNGVVDDSQLPKDRFSAERLKGVDSTLKIQPAKLEDSAVYLCASSSSPGLAVQETQYFGPGTRLLVL.

The chain uses TRBV9 and TRBJ2-7, with TRBD1 matching 7 bases. Germline V gives CDR1 SGDLS, CDR2 YYNGEE. The CDR3 has 21 residues. Germline trimming cut 3 bases from V and 0 bases from J; bases unmatched to any gene: 24. The DNA of the CDR3 is TGTGCCAGCAGCGGCCCTACACTCTCCCGCGCCGGGACAGCATACTCCTACGAGCAGTACGTC. Protein product: CASSGPTLSRAGTAYSYEQYV.

The V gene is TRBV30, the J gene TRBJ2-7; tentatively, D is TRBD2 (5 bases). CDR3 length equals 12 residues. With 3 bases removed from V and 2 bases from J, the gap between germline ends came to 8 bases. CDR1 and CDR2 from the germline V gene are GTSNPN and SVGIG (reference sequence). The CDR3 DNA reads TGTGCCTGGAGCCGAGGGCCCTACGAGCAGTACTTC. Encoded protein: CAWSRGPYEQYF.

This clone was observed once. This chain joins TRBV18 and TRBJ2-2, with TRBD1 identical over 12 bases. CDR1 and CDR2 from the germline V gene are KGHSH and LQKENI. CDR3 size: 15 residues. The V segment lost 2 bases and the J segment 10 bases; nucleotides outside the gene matches: 5. The CDR3 spells CASSPSGQGAEELFF. The CDR3 DNA is TGTGCCAGCTCACCATCGGGACAGGGGGCGGAGGAGCTGTTTTTT.

The chain joins TRBV18 to TRBJ1-5; D possibly corresponds to TRBD1 (5 bases). Germline-derived CDR1 and CDR2 are KGHSH and LQKENI. The CDR3 is 15 residues long. Trimming took off 3 bases at V and 1 base at J, with 10 bases between the two ends. CDR3 amino acids: CASSPRGQSNQPQHF. CDR3 sequence (DNA): TGTGCCAGCTCACCTAGGGGTCAGAGCAATCAGCCCCAGCATTTT.

This clone was seen once. The chain carries TRBV5-1 and TRBJ2-1; 7 nucleotides line up with TRBD2. J was trimmed by 6 bases and V by 0 bases; bases with no gene match: 9. Germline V gives CDR1 SGHRS, CDR2 YFSETQ. This CDR3 spans 16 amino acids. The CDR3 loop is CASSLVETSWSNEQFF. The CDR3 nucleotides read TGCGCCAGCAGCTTGGTGGAGACTAGCTGGAGCAATGAGCAGTTCTTC.

The J gene is TRBJ1-5, the V gene TRBV27; no clear D gene. V lost 3 bases, J lost 2 bases, and 8 bases lay in between. This CDR3 contains 14 residues. From germline, CDR1 is MNHEY and CDR2 SMNVEV (reference sequence). The CDR3 loop is CASSFGEGNQPQHF. The CDR3 nucleotides read TGTGCCAGCAGTTTCGGGGAGGGCAATCAGCCCCAGCATTTT.

This chain links TRBV5-1 with TRBJ2-2; 7 bases align to TRBD2. This CDR3 region has 18 residues. The junction had 12 bases not matched to a gene; V was cut back by 4 bases and J by 0 bases. CDR1 is SGHRS and CDR2 is YFSETQ in the germline V gene. This CDR3 is CASSVAASGTSNTGELFF. The CDR3 nucleotides read TGCGCCAGCAGCGTGGCGGCTAGCGGTACCTCGAACACCGGGGAGCTGTTTTTT. Complete variable domain (other parts from reference TRBV5-1 and TRBJ2-2): KAGVTQTPRYLIKTRGQQVTLSCSPISGHRSVSWYQQTPGQGLQFLFEYFSETQRNKGNFPGRFSGRQFSNSRSEMNVSTLELGDSALYLCASSVAASGTSNTGELFFGEGSRLTVL.

The CDR3 here is CASSPISRVQREQYF. The CDR3 region has the DNA TGCGCCAGCAGCCCTATTTCCCGGGTCCAACGTGAGCAGTACTTC. This sequence joins TRBV4-3 and TRBJ2-7, with D unresolved. Germline V gene lookup returns CDR1 LGHNA and CDR2 YSLEER. This CDR3 comprises 15 residues. V was cut by 4 bases and J by 7 bases, with 20 bases left in between.

The chain carries TRBV18 and TRBJ1-5, with TRBD1 identical over 7 bases. Unmatched junction bases numbered 2, after V lost 0 bases and J lost 3 bases. Germline loops: CDR1 KGHSH, CDR2 LQKENI. The CDR3 totals 15 residues. The CDR3 protein is CASSPPGQINQPQHF. The CDR3 DNA is TGTGCCAGCTCACCACCGGGACAGATCAATCAGCCCCAGCATTTT.

Written as DNA, the CDR3 is TGCGCCAGCAGCCAAGACGGGGGGGGAGTAGGAACTAATGAAAAACTGTTTTTT. It translates to CASSQDGGGVGTNEKLFF. J is TRBJ1-4 and V is TRBV4-3, with D tentatively TRBD1 (5 bases). V lost 0 bases and J lost 1, with 15 bases in between. The length of the CDR3 is 18 residues. CDR1 and CDR2 from the germline V gene are LGHNA and YSLEER.

The chain combines TRBV6-1 with TRBJ1-1; 9 bases map to TRBD1. The CDR3 runs 15 residues. Losses at the gene ends were 4 bases for V and 4 bases for J; bases not matched to a gene: 7. Germline CDR1 and CDR2: MNHNS and SASEGT. The CDR3: CASSGYRGLSTEAFF. The CDR3 bases are TGTGCCAGCAGTGGATACAGGGGGCTGAGCACTGAAGCTTTCTTT.

The chain couples TRBV10-1 to TRBJ2-2; possible D gene TRBD1, 6 bases. V was clipped by 3 bases and J by 1 base, with 12 bases between them. The CDR3 is 16 amino acids. CDR1 WNHNN and CDR2 SYGVQD come from the germline V gene (reference sequence). CDR3 residues: CASSDGVQGNTGELFF. For the CDR3, the DNA is TGCGCCAGCAGTGATGGGGTACAGGGGAACACCGGGGAGCTGTTTTTT.

The genes are TRBV9 and TRBJ2-6; D ambiguous. Germline CDR1 and CDR2: SGDLS and YYNGEE. This CDR3 has 16 amino acids. V lost 4 bases and J lost 2, with 13 bases in between. CDR3 sequence: CASSPKSTTGANVLTF. As DNA, the CDR3 is TGTGCCAGCAGCCCGAAGAGTACCACTGGGGCCAACGTCCTGACTTTC.

This clone has more than one count but fewer than ten. The V gene is TRBV28, the J gene TRBJ2-2, with 7 positions matching TRBD1. From germline, CDR1 is MDHEN and CDR2 SYDVKM. CDR3 length equals 15 residues. The V and J ends lost 3 bases and 4 bases, in that order; junction bases with no gene match: 5. CDR3 sequence (DNA): TGTGCCAGCAGTTTCAACAGGGGTCCCACCGGGGAGCTGTTTTTT. It specifies CASSFNRGPTGELFF.

V gene TRBV6-1 combines with J gene TRBJ1-5; a weak D match, TRBD1 (5 bases). CDR3 length: 15 amino acids. Germline V gene data show CDR1 as MNHNS and CDR2 as SASEGT. Trimming removed 6 bases at V and 3 bases at J, with 15 bases between. CDR3 protein: CASRYGPQDNQPQHF. In DNA form, the CDR3 reads TGTGCCAGCAGGTACGGGCCACAGGACAATCAGCCCCAGCATTTT.

This chain joins TRBV4-2 and TRBJ1-4; perhaps TRBD1 as D (5 bases). This CDR3 spans 17 amino acids. Germline V gene data show CDR1 as LGHNA and CDR2 as YNFKEQ. V was pared by 4 bases and J by 0 bases, with 15 bases between. Here the CDR3 reads CASSRGGAPSTNEKLFF. The CDR3 nucleotides read TGTGCCAGCAGCCGTGGAGGGGCTCCCTCAACTAATGAAAAACTGTTTTTT.

The V gene is TRBV6-1, the J gene TRBJ2-5, with D possibly being TRBD2 (6 bases). V was shortened by 2 bases and J by 4 bases, with 26 bases between the two germline ends. This CDR3 is 19 amino acids long. Germline CDR1 and CDR2: MNHNS and SASEGT. The DNA of the CDR3 is TGTGCCAGCAGTGAAATATTCCCTTGGGGGGACGCCTGGGGAGAGACCCAGTACTTC. Encoded protein: CASSEIFPWGDAWGETQYF.

This rearrangement joins TRBV7-2 to TRBJ2-7; 14 nucleotides agree with TRBD2. J was trimmed by 12 bases and V by 5 bases; bases with no gene match: 15. The CDR3 has 16 residues. Per germline, CDR1 SGHTA and CDR2 FQGNSA. Here the CDR3 reads CASSPRTSGGRTEWYV. The CDR3 region has the DNA TGTGCCAGCAGCCCAAGGACTAGCGGGGGGAGGACCGAGTGGTACGTC.

This sequence joins TRBV27 and TRBJ2-6; weak D call: TRBD1 (7 bases). The germline V and J ends were trimmed by 0 bases and 0 bases, with 12 bases remaining between them. Germline values: CDR1 MNHEY, CDR2 SMNVEV (reference sequence). This CDR3 region has 18 residues. CDR3 DNA sequence: TGTGCCAGCAGTTTATCGCCTCAGGGGGGCTCTGGGGCCAACGTCCTGACTTTC. Encoded protein: CASSLSPQGGSGANVLTF. Complete variable domain (other parts from reference TRBV27 and TRBJ2-6): EAQVTQNPRYLITVTGKKLTVTCSQNMNHEYMSWYRQDPGLGLRQIYYSMNVEVTDKGDVPEGYKVSRKEKRNFPLILESPSPNQTSLYFCASSLSPQGGSGANVLTFGAGSRLTVL.

V and J are TRBV9 and TRBJ1-2; 8 bases map to TRBD1. CDR1 is SGDLS and CDR2 is YYNGEE in the germline V gene. The CDR3 has 14 residues. V dropped 2 bases and J dropped 8; count of bases not matched to a gene: 8. The CDR3 sequence: CASSVSQGARGYTF. CDR3 nucleotides: TGTGCCAGCAGCGTTTCTCAGGGGGCGCGGGGCTACACCTTC.